These 5 T cell receptor beta chains were sequenced from one sample in a study of T cell responses to AZD1222 COVID-19 vaccine. Clones were sequenced by immunoSEQ multiplex PCR, and TCRdb holds only the in-frame ones, with some missing. The data show tens of thousands of clones, approximately 83% seen once. This specimen consisted of peripheral blood, obtained on day 0 of AZD1222 vaccination. The receptors were sampled from an adult in good health.

This chain joins TRBV6-5 and TRBJ2-6; D is unclear. Germline values: CDR1 MNHEY, CDR2 SVGAGI. This CDR3 has 16 residues. The V gene lost 3 bases and the J gene lost 0 bases, with 9 bases spanning the gap. The CDR3: CASSYVLNSGANVLTF. The CDR3 DNA is TGTGCCAGCAGTTATGTACTGAACTCTGGGGCCAACGTCCTGACTTTC.

The chain carries TRBV12-3 or TRBV12-4 and TRBJ1-2; a weak D match, TRBD1 (5 bases). The V end lost 3 bases, the J end lost 6 bases, and 8 bases lay between the germline ends. The length of the CDR3 is 12 residues. The CDR3 sequence: CASSLSGDGYTF. The CDR3 DNA follows: TGTGCCAGCAGTTTGTCGGGGGATGGCTACACCTTC.

The chain recombines TRBV13 with TRBJ2-5; 12 bases map to TRBD2. J was trimmed by 1 base and V by 5 bases; bases with no gene match: 5. The V gene's germline CDR1 is PRHDT and CDR2 FYEKMQ (reference sequence). The CDR3 spans 16 residues. The chain's CDR3 is CASSHGTSGPQETQYF. The CDR3 region has the DNA TGTGCCAGCAGCCACGGGACTAGCGGGCCCCAAGAGACCCAGTACTTC.

The chain combines TRBV5-3 with TRBJ1-6; D is possibly TRBD1 (5 bases). TRBV5-3 is an open reading frame whose function is uncertain. This CDR3 spans 14 amino acids. Trimming shortened V by 4 bases and J by 7 bases, and 12 bases separated the two germline ends. CDR3 DNA sequence: TGTGCCAGAAGCCGCAGGGTCAACAATTCACCCCTCCACTTT. It encodes CARSRRVNNSPLHF.

The rearrangement uses TRBV11-1 and TRBJ2-7; D gene uncertain. From germline, CDR1 is SGHAT and CDR2 FQDESV (reference sequence). V was shortened by 5 bases and J by 2 bases, with 13 bases between the two germline ends. This CDR3 has 14 residues. CDR3 DNA sequence: TGTGCCAGCAGCCGACGTAGGGTCCCCTACGAGCAGTACTTC. Its protein is CASSRRRVPYEQYF.